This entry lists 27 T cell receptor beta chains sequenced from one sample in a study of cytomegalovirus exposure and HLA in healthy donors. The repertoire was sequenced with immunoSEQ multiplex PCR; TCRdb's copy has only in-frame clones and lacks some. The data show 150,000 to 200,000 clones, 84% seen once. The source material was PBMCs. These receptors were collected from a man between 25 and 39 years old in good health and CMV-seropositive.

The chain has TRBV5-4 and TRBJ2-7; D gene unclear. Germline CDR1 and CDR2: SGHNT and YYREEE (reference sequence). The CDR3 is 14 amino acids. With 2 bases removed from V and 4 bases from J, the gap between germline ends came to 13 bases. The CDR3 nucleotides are TGTGCCAGCAGCTTATTCGGCAGGCGTTACGAGCAGTACTTC. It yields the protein CASSLFGRRYEQYF.

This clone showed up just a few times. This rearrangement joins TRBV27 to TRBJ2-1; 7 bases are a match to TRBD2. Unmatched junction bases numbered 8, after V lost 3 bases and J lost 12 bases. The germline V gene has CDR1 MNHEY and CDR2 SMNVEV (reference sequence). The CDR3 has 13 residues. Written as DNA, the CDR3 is TGTGCCAGCAGTTTGGGGCTAGCGGCTCGGCAGTTCTTC. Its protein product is CASSLGLAARQFF.

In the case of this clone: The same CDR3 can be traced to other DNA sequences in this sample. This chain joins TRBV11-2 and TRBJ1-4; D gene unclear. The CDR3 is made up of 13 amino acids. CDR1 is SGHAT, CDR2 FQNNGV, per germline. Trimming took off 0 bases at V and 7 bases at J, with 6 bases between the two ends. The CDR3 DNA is TGTGCCAGCAGCTTAGATCGCGGTGAAAAACTGTTTTTT. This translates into CASSLDRGEKLFF.

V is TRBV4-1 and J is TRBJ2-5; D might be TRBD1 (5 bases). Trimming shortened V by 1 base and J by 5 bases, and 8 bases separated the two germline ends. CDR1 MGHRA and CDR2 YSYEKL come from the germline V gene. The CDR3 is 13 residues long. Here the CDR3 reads CASSQAGLETQYF. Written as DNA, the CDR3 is TGCGCCAGCAGCCAAGCAGGGTTGGAGACCCAGTACTTC.

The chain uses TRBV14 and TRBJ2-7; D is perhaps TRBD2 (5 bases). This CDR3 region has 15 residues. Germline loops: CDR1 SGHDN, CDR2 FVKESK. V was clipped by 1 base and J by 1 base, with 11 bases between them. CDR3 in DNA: TGTGCCAGCAGCCAAGGACCGGGAAGATCCTACGAGCAGTACTTC. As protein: CASSQGPGRSYEQYF.

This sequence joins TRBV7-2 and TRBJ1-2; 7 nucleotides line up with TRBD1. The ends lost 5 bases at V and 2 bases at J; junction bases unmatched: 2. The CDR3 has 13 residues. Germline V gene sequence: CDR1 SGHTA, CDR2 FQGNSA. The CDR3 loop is CASSPGQNYGYTF. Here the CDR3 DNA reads TGTGCCAGCAGCCCGGGACAGAACTATGGCTACACCTTC. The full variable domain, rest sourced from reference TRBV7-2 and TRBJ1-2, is GAGVSQSPSNKVTEKGKDVELRCDPISGHTALYWYRQSLGQGLEFLIYFQGNSAPDKSGLPSDRFSAERTGGSVSTLTIQRTQQEDSAVYLCASSPGQNYGYTFGSGTRLTVV.

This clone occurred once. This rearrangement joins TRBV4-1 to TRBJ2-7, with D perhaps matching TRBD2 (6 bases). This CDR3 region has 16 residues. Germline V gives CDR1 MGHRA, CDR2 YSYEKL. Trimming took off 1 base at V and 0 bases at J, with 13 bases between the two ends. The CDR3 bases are TGCGCCAGCAGCCAAGCTCAGGTAGCGGACTCCTACGAGCAGTACTTC. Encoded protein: CASSQAQVADSYEQYF.

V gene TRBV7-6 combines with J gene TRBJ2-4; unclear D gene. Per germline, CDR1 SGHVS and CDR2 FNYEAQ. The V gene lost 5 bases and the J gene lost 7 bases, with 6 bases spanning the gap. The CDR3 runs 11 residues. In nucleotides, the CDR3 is TGTGCCAGCAGCCCCCCGAACATTCAGTACTTC. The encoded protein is CASSPPNIQYF. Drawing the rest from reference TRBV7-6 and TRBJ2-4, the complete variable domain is GAGVSQSPRYKVTKRGQDVALRCDPISGHVSLYWYRQALGQGPEFLTYFNYEAQQDKSGLPNDRFSAERPEGSISTLTIQRTEQRDSAMYRCASSPPNIQYFGAGTRLSVL.

The CDR3, as DNA: TGCAGTGCCGGCACAGATACGCAGTATTTT. It codes for CSAGTDTQYF. The chain is built from TRBV20-1 and TRBJ2-3; D unclear. This CDR3 has 10 residues. Germline V lookup: CDR1 DFQATT, CDR2 SNEGSKA (reference sequence). Trimming pared 6 bases from V and 1 base from J, leaving 2 bases between.

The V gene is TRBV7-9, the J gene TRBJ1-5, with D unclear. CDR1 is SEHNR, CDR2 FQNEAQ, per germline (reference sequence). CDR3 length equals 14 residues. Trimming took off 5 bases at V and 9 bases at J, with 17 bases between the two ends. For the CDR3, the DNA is TGTGCCAGCAGCCCCCGGGAGGGAGAAGGGCCCCAGCATTTT. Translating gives CASSPREGEGPQHF. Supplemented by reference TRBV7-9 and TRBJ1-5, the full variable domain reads DTGVSQNPRHKITKRGQNVTFRCDPISEHNRLYWYRQTLGQGPEFLTYFQNEAQLEKSRLLSDRFSAERPKGSFSTLEIQRTEQGDSAMYLCASSPREGEGPQHFGDGTRLSIL.

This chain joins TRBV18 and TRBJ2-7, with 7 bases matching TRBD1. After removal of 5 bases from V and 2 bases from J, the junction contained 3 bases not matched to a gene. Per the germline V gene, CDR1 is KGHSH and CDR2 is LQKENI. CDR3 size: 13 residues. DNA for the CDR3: TGTGCCAGCTCATCGGGACAGACCTACGAGCAGTACTTC. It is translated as CASSSGQTYEQYF.

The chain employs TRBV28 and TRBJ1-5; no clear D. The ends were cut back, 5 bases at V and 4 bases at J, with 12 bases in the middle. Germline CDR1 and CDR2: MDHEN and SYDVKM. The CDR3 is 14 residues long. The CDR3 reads CASSHPEENQPQHF. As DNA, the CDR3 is TGTGCCAGCAGTCATCCCGAGGAGAATCAGCCCCAGCATTTT.

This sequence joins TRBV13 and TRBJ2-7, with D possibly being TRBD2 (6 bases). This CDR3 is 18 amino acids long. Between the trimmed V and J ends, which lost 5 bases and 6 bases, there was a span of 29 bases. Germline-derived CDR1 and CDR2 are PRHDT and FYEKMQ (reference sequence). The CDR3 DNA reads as TGTGCCAGCAGCCCGCCTGGGTTTGGAGGGTTTGGGTCCGCCGAGCAGTACTTC. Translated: CASSPPGFGGFGSAEQYF.

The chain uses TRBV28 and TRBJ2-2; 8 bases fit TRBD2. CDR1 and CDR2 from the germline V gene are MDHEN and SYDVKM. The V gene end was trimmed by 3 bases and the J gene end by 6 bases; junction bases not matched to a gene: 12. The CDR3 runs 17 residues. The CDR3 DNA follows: TGTGCCAGCAGTTTGGGGACTAGGGGAGGTCGGGCCGGGGAGCTGTTTTTT. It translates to CASSLGTRGGRAGELFF. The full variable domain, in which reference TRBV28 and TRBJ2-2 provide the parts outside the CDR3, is DVKVTQSSRYLVKRTGEKVFLECVQDMDHENMFWYRQDPGLGLRLIYFSYDVKMKEKGDIPEGYSVSREKKERFSLILESASTNQTSMYLCASSLGTRGGRAGELFFGEGSRLTVL.

CDR3 DNA: TGTGCCCAAAACACAGGGGGCACAGATACGCAGTATTTT. Its protein is CAQNTGGTDTQYF. The chain joins TRBV2 to TRBJ2-3; 7 nucleotides agree with TRBD1. Germline V CDR1 and CDR2: SNHLY, FYNNEI. Germline trimming cut 11 bases from V and 1 base from J; bases unmatched to any gene: 6. The CDR3 runs 13 residues.

The CDR3 region has the DNA TGTGCCAGCAGCTCTTATCCGGGGACAGGCAATGAAAAACTGTTTTTT. The encoded protein is CASSSYPGTGNEKLFF. The V and J genes are TRBV7-2 and TRBJ1-4; 8 bases are a match to TRBD1. The CDR3 loop spans 16 amino acids. Germline CDR1 reads SGHTA; CDR2 reads FQGNSA. With 4 bases clipped from V and 5 bases from J, the junction kept 9 bases outside the gene matches.

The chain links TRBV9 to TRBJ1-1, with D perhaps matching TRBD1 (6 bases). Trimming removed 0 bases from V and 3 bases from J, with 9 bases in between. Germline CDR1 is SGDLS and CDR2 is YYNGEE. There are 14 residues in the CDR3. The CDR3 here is CASSVDGGHTEAFF. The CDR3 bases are TGTGCCAGCAGCGTAGATGGGGGCCACACTGAAGCTTTCTTT.

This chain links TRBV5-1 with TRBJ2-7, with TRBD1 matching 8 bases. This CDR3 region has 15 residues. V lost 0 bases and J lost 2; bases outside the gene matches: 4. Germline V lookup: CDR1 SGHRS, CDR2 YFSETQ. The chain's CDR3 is CASSLAGTGPYEQYF. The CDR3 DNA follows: TGCGCCAGCAGCTTGGCCGGGACAGGTCCCTACGAGCAGTACTTC.

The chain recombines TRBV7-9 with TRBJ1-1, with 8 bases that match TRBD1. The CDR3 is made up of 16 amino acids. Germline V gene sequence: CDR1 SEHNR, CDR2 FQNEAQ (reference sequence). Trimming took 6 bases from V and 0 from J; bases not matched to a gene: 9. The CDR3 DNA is TGTGCCAGCAGTGTAAGGAGGACAGGGATGAACACTGAAGCTTTCTTT. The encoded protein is CASSVRRTGMNTEAFF.

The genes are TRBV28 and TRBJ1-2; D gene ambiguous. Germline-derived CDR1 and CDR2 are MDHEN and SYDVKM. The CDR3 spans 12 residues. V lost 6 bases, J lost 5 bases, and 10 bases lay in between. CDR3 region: CASSRLQYGYTF. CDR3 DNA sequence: TGTGCCAGCAGCCGACTCCAATATGGCTACACCTTC.

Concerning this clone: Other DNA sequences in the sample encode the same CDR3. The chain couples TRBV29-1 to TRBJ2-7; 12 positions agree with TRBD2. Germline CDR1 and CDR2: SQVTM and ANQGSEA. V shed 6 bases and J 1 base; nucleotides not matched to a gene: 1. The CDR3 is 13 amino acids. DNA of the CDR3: TGCAGCGTCGGGACTAGCGGGTCCTACGAGCAGTACTTC. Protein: CSVGTSGSYEQYF.

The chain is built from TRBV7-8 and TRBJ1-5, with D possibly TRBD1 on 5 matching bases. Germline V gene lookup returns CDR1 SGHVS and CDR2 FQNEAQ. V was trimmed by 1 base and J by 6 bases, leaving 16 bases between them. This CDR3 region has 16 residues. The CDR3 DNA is TGTGCCAGCAGCTTAGGGGGGGATATCAGGGTTCAGCCCCAGCATTTT. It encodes CASSLGGDIRVQPQHF. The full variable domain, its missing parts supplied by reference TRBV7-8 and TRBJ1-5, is GAGVSQSPRYKVAKRGQDVALRCDPISGHVSLFWYQQALGQGPEFLTYFQNEAQLDKSGLPSDRFFAERPEGSVSTLKIQRTQQEDSAVYLCASSLGGDIRVQPQHFGDGTRLSIL.

This CDR3 reads CASGRELYGYTF. The CDR3 region has the DNA TGTGCCAGCGGGAGAGAACTCTATGGCTACACCTTC. The chain couples TRBV9 to TRBJ1-2; no clear D gene. This CDR3 is 12 amino acids long. Germline V lookup: CDR1 SGDLS, CDR2 YYNGEE. V lost 7 bases, J lost 4 bases, and 11 bases lay in between.

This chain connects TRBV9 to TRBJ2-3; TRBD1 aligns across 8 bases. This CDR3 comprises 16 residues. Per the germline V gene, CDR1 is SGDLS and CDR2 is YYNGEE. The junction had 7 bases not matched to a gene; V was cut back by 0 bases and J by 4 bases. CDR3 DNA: TGTGCCAGCAGCGTAGACACAGGGGGAAGGTCAGATACGCAGTATTTT. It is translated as CASSVDTGGRSDTQYF.

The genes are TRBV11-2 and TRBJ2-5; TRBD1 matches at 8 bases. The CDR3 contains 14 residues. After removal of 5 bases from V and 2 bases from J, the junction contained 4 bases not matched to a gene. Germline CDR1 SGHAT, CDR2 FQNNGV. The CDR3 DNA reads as TGTGCCAGCAGCCCTGACAGGGGACAAGAGACCCAGTACTTC. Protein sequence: CASSPDRGQETQYF.

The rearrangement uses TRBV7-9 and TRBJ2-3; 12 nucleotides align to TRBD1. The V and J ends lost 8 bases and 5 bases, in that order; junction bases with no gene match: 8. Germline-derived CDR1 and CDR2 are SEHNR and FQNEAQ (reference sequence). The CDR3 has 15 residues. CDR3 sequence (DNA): TGTGCCAGCCCCTCCGGGGACAGGGGGCAAGATACGCAGTATTTT. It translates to CASPSGDRGQDTQYF.

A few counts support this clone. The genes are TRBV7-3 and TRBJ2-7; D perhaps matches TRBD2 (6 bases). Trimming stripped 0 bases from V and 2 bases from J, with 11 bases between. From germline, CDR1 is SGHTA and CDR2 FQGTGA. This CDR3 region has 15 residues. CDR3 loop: CASSLTSGSTYEQYF. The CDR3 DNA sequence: TGTGCCAGCAGCTTAACGTCCGGGAGTACCTACGAGCAGTACTTC.